The entry that follows covers one T cell receptor beta chain sequence. Its antigen is not identified. The data derive from a study of cytomegalovirus exposure and HLA in healthy donors. Findings of the study overall: The tendency of first-cohort TCR clusters to co-occur in the 130 or so validation repertoires was identified by a subsequent analysis. High specificity and sensitivity for cytomegalovirus status were reported for the classifier. In vitro checks showed that a few CMV-associated chains really do target CMV antigens.

The study drew the donors from its roughly 130-subject validation cohort, separate from the approximately 690-subject first cohort. Profiled with immunoSEQ multiplex PCR; TCRdb holds only in-frame clones, not every one. The sample yields a few hundred thousand clones, 75% to 90% seen once. This CDR3 region has 11 residues. V lost 5 bases and J lost 7, with 11 bases in between. Germline CDR1 reads SQVTM; CDR2 reads ANQGSEA. The chain recombines TRBV29-1 with TRBJ1-2, with a weak D call TRBD1 (6 bases). The sample was PBMCs. The origin of this receptor is a woman aged 25-40 years in good health and CMV-seropositive. CDR3 sequence reads: CSVRGRVGYTF. The CDR3, as DNA: TGCAGCGTTCGGGGGCGCGTTGGCTACACCTTC.